Below, one TCR beta chain is given with its context. What it recognizes is unknown. The CDR3 totals 17 residues. Germline V gene sequence: CDR1 MDHEN, CDR2 SYDVKM. The trim removed 7 bases at V and 3 bases at J, leaving 17 bases unmatched. The data were obtained in a study of OX40 agonist ivuxolimab in advanced cancers. On the study more broadly: At doses from 0.01 to 10 mg/kg, patients were given intravenous ivuxolimab every 2 weeks.

The study, taken as a whole, reports: Partly responding patients at 0.1-3.0 mg/kg showed some of the smallest clonal expansion.

The method was immunoSEQ multiplex PCR; TCRdb's version includes in-frame clones alone and lacks a portion of them. This sample carries 70,000 to 100,000 clones, around 89% of them seen once, and the ten largest clones take 0.3% to 0.45%. The material sequenced was CD4+ or CD8+ T cells sorted from blood, taken in a trial of the OX40 agonist ivuxolimab. The rearrangement uses TRBV28 and TRBJ2-5; 7 bases align to TRBD2. The clonotype was recovered from an adult with an advanced solid tumor such as melanoma, head and neck, liver or kidney cancer. CDR3 sequence (DNA): TGTGCCAGCATGCTGACTATTTCCAGCGGGGCAAAAGAGACCCAGTACTTC. Translating gives CASMLTISSGAKETQYF. Based on the CDR3 plus reference TRBV28 and TRBJ2-5, the full variable domain is DVKVTQSSRYLVKRTGEKVFLECVQDMDHENMFWYRQDPGLGLRLIYFSYDVKMKEKGDIPEGYSVSREKKERFSLILESASTNQTSMYLCASMLTISSGAKETQYFGPGTRLLVL.